This T cell receptor (beta chain) stems from a study of shared clonotypes between healthy human individuals (dated by TCRdb to about 2020). A note on the overall study: A couple of women and a few men aged 18 to 49 years were included in the cohort. Per donor, three plates each were used for CD4 naive and CD4 memory, two for CD8 naive, and one for CD8 memory. The study deeply sequenced blood TCR repertoires of about five healthy adults to estimate repertoire size and the extent of clonotype sharing between individuals. To increase sequencing depth and limit assay-specific biases, TCR repertoire library preparation and sequencing were carried out by different laboratories using diverse techniques. Per donor, leukapheresis produced somewhere between about 0.94 and 8.9 billion PBMCs. Overall study outcomes, separate from this receptor: The small number of donors limited the genetic and exposure-history diversity represented. Compared with non-shared clonotypes, the clonotypes found in all four sorted-subset donors had higher generation probabilities. Only blood was sampled, and tissue TCR repertoires likely differ from those in blood. Pairwise subsampling led to the expectation that sequencing depth would affect the degree of clonotype sharing among donors. Naive subsets generally had larger estimated clonotype richness than memory subsets. Roughly 5.2% of naive CD4, 3% to 4% of naive CD8, about 2.1% of memory CD4, and around 0.4% of memory CD8 clonotypes were shared across four donors. Even with the large sequencing depth, rarefaction of the sorted-subset datasets indicated that sequencing was incomplete.

This clone was recorded once. Its antigen is unknown. No much larger clonotype is one base removed from it; base qualities were not supplied. CD8 naive samples consisted of CD45RO-negative cells that were positively selected for CCR7, yielding a CD45RA+CCR7+ population without TemRA cells. The donors were healthy, HIV-negative adults who had no recently reported acute infections or vaccinations. Only Caucasian adults living in Nashville, Tennessee, USA were represented among the donors. Blood was obtained by leukapheresis, after which PBMCs were separated by Ficoll-Histopaque density gradient centrifugation and cryopreserved in liquid nitrogen vapor phase. Purity and quantity of every magnetically sorted T cell population were checked by analytical flow cytometry. Genomic DNA was isolated from each sorted fraction and quantified by UV absorbance on a Nanodrop 2000c. TCR CDR3 regions were amplified from genomic DNA by multiplex PCR using the deep immunoSEQ assay. Extracted genomic DNA from each cell subset was distributed evenly across all wells of several immunoSEQ 96-well plates, and each plate was treated as a replicate. Each replicate PCR for sorted subsets received around 210 ng genomic DNA, equal to about 29,000 T cell genomes. Purified libraries were measured with a Qubit 3.0 fluorometer, size-checked on a Bioanalyzer 2100, and measured again with the KAPA Library Quantification kit. A separate single-read 150-cycle Illumina NextSeq 550 flow cell was used to sequence each immunoSEQ 96-well plate. The authors' analysis ran thus. Because the immunoSEQ output included only junctional sequences and no quality scores, the filtering could not be the same as the filtering used for full-length reads. Sequences were annotated with PyIR, a Python wrapper for IgBLAST v1.9, using IMGT germline references to assign V/J genes and CDR3. Reads were filtered out if the reads had weak V/J assignments (E-value above 1e-6), no CDR3, stop codons, out-of-frame junctions, or ambiguous translated residues. V3J clonotypes were defined as sequences sharing the same inferred V gene, J gene, and CDR3 amino acid sequence. The percentage overlap between two repertoires was calculated by dividing the number of shared unique clonotypes by the size of the smaller repertoire. Richness of each repertoire was evaluated using RTK rarefaction, the Chao1 estimator, and Recon v2.1 estimates of unobserved clonotypes. OLGA was used to compute generation probabilities for all TCRbeta clonotypes that the gDNA method yielded from a handful of donors. TCRdb mirrors the immuneACCESS table, restricted to in-frame sequences. Some clones are absent from its copies; in checked studies, under half trace to an unresolved V gene, and the reason for the others is unknown. Clone size and the V and J calls come from that table; the DNA yielded D and trimming. A total of 760,000 or so clones appear in this sample, 90% to 97% of them only once. The top ten clones comprise under 0.3% of the sample.

The CDR3 spans 14 residues, from the cysteine through the phenylalanine. The retained sequence is limited to the CDR3, 42 bases, with the frame set at the first base. Based on the germline V gene, the CDR1 and CDR2 sequences are SNHLY and FYNNEI. Relative to germline, V is 1 base shorter and J is 3 bases shorter, with 10 bases between their ends. The chain links TRBV2 with TRBJ2-7; the D gene is not confidently resolved. The sequence derives from a man aged 25 to 45 in good health. Sample: naive CD8+ T cells sorted from blood. Interpreted using the paper, the cell subset or site label stands for: CD45RA+CCR7+. The DNA is as follows: TGTGCCAGCAGTGAAGGGCTAGACGGCTACGAGCAGTACTTC. Translated, it reads CASSEGLDGYEQYF.